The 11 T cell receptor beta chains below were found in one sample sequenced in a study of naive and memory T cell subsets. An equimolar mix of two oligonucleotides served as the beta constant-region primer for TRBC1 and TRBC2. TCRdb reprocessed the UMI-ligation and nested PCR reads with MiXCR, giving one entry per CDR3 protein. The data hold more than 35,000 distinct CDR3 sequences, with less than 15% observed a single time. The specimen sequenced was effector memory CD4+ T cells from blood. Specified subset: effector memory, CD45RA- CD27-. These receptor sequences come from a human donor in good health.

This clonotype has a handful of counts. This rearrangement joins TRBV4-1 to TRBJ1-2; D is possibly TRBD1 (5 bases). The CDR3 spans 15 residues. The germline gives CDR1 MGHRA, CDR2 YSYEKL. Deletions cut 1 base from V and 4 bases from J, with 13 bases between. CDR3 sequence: CASSQGGALSYGYTF. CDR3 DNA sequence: TGCGCCAGCAGCCAAGGGGGCGCTCTGAGCTATGGCTACACCTTC.

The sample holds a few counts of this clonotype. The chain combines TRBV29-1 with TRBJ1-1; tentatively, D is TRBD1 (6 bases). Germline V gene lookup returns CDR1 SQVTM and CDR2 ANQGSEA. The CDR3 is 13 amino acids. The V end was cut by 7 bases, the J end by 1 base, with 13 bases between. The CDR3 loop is CSGQDRQNTEAFF. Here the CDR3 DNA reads TGCAGCGGCCAGGACAGACAGAACACTGAAGCTTTCTTT. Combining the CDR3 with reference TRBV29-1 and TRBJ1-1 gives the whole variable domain SAVISQKPSRDICQRGTSLTIQCQVDSQVTMMFWYRQQPGQSLTLIATANQGSEATYESGFVIDKFPISRPNLTFSTLTVSNMSPEDSSIYLCSGQDRQNTEAFFGQGTRLTVV.

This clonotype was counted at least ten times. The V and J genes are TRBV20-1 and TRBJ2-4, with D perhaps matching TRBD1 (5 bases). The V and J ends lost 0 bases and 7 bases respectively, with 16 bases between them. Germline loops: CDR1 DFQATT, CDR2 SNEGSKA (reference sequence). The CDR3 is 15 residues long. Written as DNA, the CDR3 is TGCAGTGCTAGAGATACAAGGGGCAGTGGCAACATTCAGTACTTC. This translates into CSARDTRGSGNIQYF.

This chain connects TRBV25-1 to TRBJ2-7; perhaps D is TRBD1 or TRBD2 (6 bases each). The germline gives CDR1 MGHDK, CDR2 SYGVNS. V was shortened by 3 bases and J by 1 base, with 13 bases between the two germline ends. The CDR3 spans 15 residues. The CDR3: CASSEPGGGSYEQYF. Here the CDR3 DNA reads TGTGCCAGCAGTGAGCCCGGGGGCGGGTCCTACGAGCAGTACTTC.

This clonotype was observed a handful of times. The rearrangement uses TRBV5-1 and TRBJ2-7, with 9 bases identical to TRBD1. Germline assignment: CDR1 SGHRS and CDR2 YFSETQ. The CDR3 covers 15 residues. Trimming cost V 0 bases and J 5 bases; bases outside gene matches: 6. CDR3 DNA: TGCGCCAGCAGCTTGGTGATGACAGGGGGGAACGAGCAGTACTTC. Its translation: CASSLVMTGGNEQYF. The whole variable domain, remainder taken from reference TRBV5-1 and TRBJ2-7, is KAGVTQTPRYLIKTRGQQVTLSCSPISGHRSVSWYQQTPGQGLQFLFEYFSETQRNKGNFPGRFSGRQFSNSRSEMNVSTLELGDSALYLCASSLVMTGGNEQYFGPGTRLTVT.

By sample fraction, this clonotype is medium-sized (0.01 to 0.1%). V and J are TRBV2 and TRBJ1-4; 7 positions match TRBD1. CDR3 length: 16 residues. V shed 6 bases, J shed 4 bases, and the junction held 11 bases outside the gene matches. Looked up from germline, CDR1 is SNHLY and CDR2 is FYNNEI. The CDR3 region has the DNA TGTGCCAGCAGGAGGGAGACAGGGAACTTTAATGAAAAACTGTTTTTT. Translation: CASRRETGNFNEKLFF.

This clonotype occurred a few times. The CDR3 reads CASSFGTGRLNTGELFF. The DNA for the CDR3 is TGCGCCAGCAGCTTTGGGACAGGCAGACTGAACACCGGGGAGCTGTTTTTT. The chain employs TRBV4-1 and TRBJ2-2, with TRBD1 matching 8 bases. This CDR3 spans 17 amino acids. Trimming took 5 bases from V and 1 from J; bases not matched to a gene: 9. The V gene's germline CDR1 is MGHRA and CDR2 YSYEKL.

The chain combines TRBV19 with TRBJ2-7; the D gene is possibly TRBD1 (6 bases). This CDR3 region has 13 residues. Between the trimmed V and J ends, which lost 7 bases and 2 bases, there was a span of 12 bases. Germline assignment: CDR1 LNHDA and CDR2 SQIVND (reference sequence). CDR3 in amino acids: CASTGQNTYEQYF. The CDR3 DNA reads TGTGCCAGTACCGGACAGAACACCTACGAGCAGTACTTC.

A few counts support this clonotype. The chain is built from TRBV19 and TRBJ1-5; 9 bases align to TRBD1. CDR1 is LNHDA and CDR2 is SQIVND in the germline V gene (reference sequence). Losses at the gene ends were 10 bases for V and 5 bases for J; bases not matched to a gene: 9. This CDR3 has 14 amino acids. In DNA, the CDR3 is TGTGCCATCGGGACAGGGCAGGGCGATCAGCCCCAGCATTTT. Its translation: CAIGTGQGDQPQHF.

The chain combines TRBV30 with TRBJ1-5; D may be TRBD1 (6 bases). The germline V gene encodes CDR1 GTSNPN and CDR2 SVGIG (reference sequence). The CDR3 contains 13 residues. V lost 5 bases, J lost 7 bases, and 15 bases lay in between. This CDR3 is CAWGRQEKQPQHF. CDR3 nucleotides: TGTGCCTGGGGAAGACAGGAGAAACAGCCCCAGCATTTT.

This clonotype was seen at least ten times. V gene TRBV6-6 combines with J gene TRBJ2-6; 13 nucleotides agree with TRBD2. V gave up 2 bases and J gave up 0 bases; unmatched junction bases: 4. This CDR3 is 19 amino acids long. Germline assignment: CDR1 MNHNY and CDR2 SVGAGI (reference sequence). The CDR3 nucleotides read TGTGCCAGCAGTTACCCCCGACTAGCGGGAGGCTCTGGGGCCAACGTCCTGACTTTC. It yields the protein CASSYPRLAGGSGANVLTF.